The 20 T cell receptor beta chains in this list originate from one sample, sequenced in a study of blood T cell repertoires in COVID-19. Produced via immunoSEQ multiplex PCR; TCRdb's table is partial and in-frame only. Counted here are about 290,000 clones, about 82% occurring once; the ten biggest clones make up less than 4.5%. The sample was peripheral blood. The receptors come from a woman between 50 and 59 years old with active or convalescent COVID-19.

The chain links TRBV30 to TRBJ1-6, with 8 bases identical to TRBD1. Trimming at V came to 2 bases and at J to 6 bases, leaving 3 bases not matched to a gene. The CDR3 contains 14 residues. The V gene's germline CDR1 is GTSNPN and CDR2 SVGIG (reference sequence). The CDR3 DNA is TGTGCCTGGAGTAGGGGACAGGCTAATTCACCCCTCCACTTT. Protein product: CAWSRGQANSPLHF.

The chain carries TRBV6-5 and TRBJ1-2, with D maybe TRBD1 (6 bases). CDR1 MNHEY and CDR2 SVGAGI come from the germline V gene. V gave up 5 bases and J gave up 7 bases, with 20 bases separating them. The CDR3 covers 15 residues. The CDR3 region has the DNA TGTGCCAGCAGTCCTCGAGGGCAGGGGCAGAGTGGCTACACCTTC. Residues: CASSPRGQGQSGYTF.

The rearrangement links TRBV4-2 to TRBJ1-1; D may be TRBD1 (5 bases). This CDR3 region has 16 residues. Germline CDR1 and CDR2: LGHNA and YNFKEQ. V was shortened by 4 bases and J by 0 bases, with 15 bases between the two germline ends. CDR3 in DNA: TGTGCCAGCAGCCGCAAGGGGTTGCAGTTGAACACTGAAGCTTTCTTT. Protein sequence: CASSRKGLQLNTEAFF.

V and J are TRBV19 and TRBJ2-7, with D perhaps matching TRBD2 (5 bases). Germline CDR1 is LNHDA and CDR2 is SQIVND (reference sequence). The CDR3 has 15 amino acids. V was trimmed by 5 bases and J by 0 bases, leaving 14 bases between them. As DNA, the CDR3 is TGTGCCAGTAGTCCACAACCGGGAAACTCCTACGAGCAGTACTTC. It specifies CASSPQPGNSYEQYF.

This clone has a single count. This chain joins TRBV27 and TRBJ1-6, with TRBD1 matching 7 bases. V lost 2 bases, J lost 10 bases, and 8 bases stayed unmatched. CDR1 and CDR2 from the germline V gene are MNHEY and SMNVEV (reference sequence). The CDR3 consists of 15 residues. The CDR3 DNA reads as TGTGCCAGCAGTTTAGAGTCAGGGGGTGGATCACCCCTCCACTTT. This codes for CASSLESGGGSPLHF.

J is TRBJ2-1 and V is TRBV9, with TRBD2 matching over 7 bases. There are 16 residues in the CDR3. The germline V gene has CDR1 SGDLS and CDR2 YYNGEE. V was pared by 0 bases and J by 6 bases, with 9 bases of the junction left unmatched. The CDR3 DNA reads as TGTGCCAGCAGCGTAGATCCAGGACTAGTAATCAATGAGCAGTTCTTC. This encodes CASSVDPGLVINEQFF.

V and J are TRBV11-2 and TRBJ2-5, with 7 bases lining up with TRBD1. V shed 1 base and J 4 bases; nucleotides not matched to a gene: 9. The CDR3 length is 16 residues. Looked up from germline, CDR1 is SGHAT and CDR2 is FQNNGV. CDR3 sequence: CASSLVRGAGGETQYF. The CDR3 region has the DNA TGTGCCAGCAGCTTAGTACGAGGGGCAGGGGGAGAGACCCAGTACTTC.

The chain has TRBV9 and TRBJ2-1, with 9 bases fitting TRBD1. Germline V lookup: CDR1 SGDLS, CDR2 YYNGEE. The J segment lost 3 bases and the V segment lost 0 bases, leaving 4 bases of the junction unmatched. The CDR3 runs 16 residues. The chain's CDR3 is CASSVGGQGFYNEQFF. For the CDR3, the DNA is TGTGCCAGCAGCGTAGGGGGACAGGGTTTCTACAATGAGCAGTTCTTC.

The chain links TRBV18 to TRBJ2-2, with 8 bases identical to TRBD1. From germline, CDR1 is KGHSH and CDR2 LQKENI. V was pared by 3 bases and J by 4 bases, with 4 bases of the junction left unmatched. This CDR3 has 15 residues. The CDR3 reads CASSPEGQATGELFF. The CDR3 bases are TGTGCCAGCTCACCCGAGGGACAGGCCACCGGGGAGCTGTTTTTT. Together with reference TRBV18 and TRBJ2-2, the CDR3 gives the full variable domain: NAGVMQNPRHLVRRRGQEARLRCSPMKGHSHVYWYRQLPEEGLKFMVYLQKENIIDESGMPKERFSAEFPKEGPSILRIQQVVRGDSAAYFCASSPEGQATGELFFGEGSRLTVL.

This rearrangement joins TRBV29-1 to TRBJ2-1; 11 nucleotides agree with TRBD2. CDR1 and CDR2 (germline): SQVTM, ANQGSEA. V shed 7 bases and J 4 bases; nucleotides not matched to a gene: 3. The length of the CDR3 is 13 residues. CDR3 in amino acids: CSGWTSGYNEQFF. The CDR3, as DNA: TGCAGCGGCTGGACTAGCGGGTACAATGAGCAGTTCTTC.

The genes are TRBV28 and TRBJ2-7; TRBD1 agrees at 9 bases. Unmatched junction bases numbered 9, after V lost 5 bases and J lost 7 bases. Germline V CDR1 and CDR2: MDHEN, SYDVKM. This CDR3 is 14 amino acids long. The CDR3 coding sequence is TGTGCCAGCAGTCCTGCGGACAGGGGTGATGAGCAGTACTTC. It is translated as CASSPADRGDEQYF.

The gene calls are TRBV25-1 and TRBJ1-1; the D gene is possibly TRBD1 (6 bases). The germline V gene encodes CDR1 MGHDK and CDR2 SYGVNS. The germline V and J ends were trimmed by 4 bases and 5 bases, with 11 bases remaining between them. This CDR3 is built from 13 residues. The CDR3 region has the DNA TGTGCCAGCAGTGGGGGGCCGGGGACTGAAGCTTTCTTT. This encodes CASSGGPGTEAFF.

The gene calls are TRBV19 and TRBJ1-6; 7 bases are a match to TRBD1. The V and J ends lost 6 bases and 7 bases, in that order; junction bases with no gene match: 6. Germline CDR1 reads LNHDA; CDR2 reads SQIVND (reference sequence). The CDR3 spans 14 residues. CDR3 residues: CASSRDRQNSPLHF. The CDR3 DNA is TGTGCCAGTAGCCGGGACAGACAAAATTCACCCCTCCACTTT.

This chain links TRBV6-5 with TRBJ2-7; D might be TRBD1 (6 bases). The V end lost 8 bases, the J end lost 0 bases, and 11 bases lay between the germline ends. The V gene's germline CDR1 is MNHEY and CDR2 SVGAGI. The CDR3 contains 13 residues. CDR3 bases: TGTGCCAGCTCAAGGGGGTACTCCTACGAGCAGTACTTC. Amino acid sequence: CASSRGYSYEQYF.

This chain joins TRBV11-1 and TRBJ1-3; no definite D call. Germline V gives CDR1 SGHAT, CDR2 FQDESV (reference sequence). V was cut by 4 bases and J by 4 bases, with 17 bases left in between. This CDR3 is built from 16 residues. CDR3 sequence reads: CASSSTSPGVGNTIYF. In DNA, the CDR3 is TGTGCCAGCAGCTCTACCTCGCCCGGGGTAGGAAACACCATATATTTT.

The chain has TRBV15 and TRBJ2-3; TRBD2 is a possible D gene (6 bases). This CDR3 has 16 residues. The ends were cut back, 5 bases at V and 6 bases at J, with 21 bases in the middle. CDR1 is LNHNV and CDR2 is YYDKDF in the germline V gene (reference sequence). DNA for the CDR3: TGTGCCACCAGCCCGCGGAAGATGGTAGGGAGGGATACGCAGTATTTT. This gives the protein CATSPRKMVGRDTQYF. Full variable domain (remainder filled in from reference TRBV15 and TRBJ2-3): DAMVIQNPRYQVTQFGKPVTLSCSQTLNHNVMYWYQQKSSQAPKLLFHYYDKDFNNEADTPDNFQSRRPNTSFCFLDIRSPGLGDTAMYLCATSPRKMVGRDTQYFGPGTRLTVL.

Regarding this clone: The same CDR3 also results from other DNA sequences found in this sample. The chain has TRBV5-1 and TRBJ1-6, with TRBD1 identical over 7 bases. CDR3 length equals 14 residues. Germline values: CDR1 SGHRS, CDR2 YFSETQ. With V trimmed by 0 bases and J by 8 bases, 2 bases remained unmatched. The CDR3 loop reads CASSLDRGYSPLHF. CDR3 sequence (DNA): TGCGCCAGCAGCTTGGACAGGGGATATTCACCCCTCCACTTT.

This chain uses TRBV15 with TRBJ2-2, with 7 bases matching TRBD2. There are 17 residues in the CDR3. The V gene's germline CDR1 is LNHNV and CDR2 YYDKDF (reference sequence). V gave up 0 bases and J gave up 6 bases; unmatched junction bases: 10. The CDR3 DNA follows: TGTGCCACCAGCAGAGACCATCCTAGCGGCCTGGCCGGGGAGCTGTTTTTT. This translates into CATSRDHPSGLAGELFF.

A word on this clone: Other DNA sequences in the sample encode the same CDR3. V and J are TRBV5-4 and TRBJ2-1; TRBD2 matches at 11 bases. J was trimmed by 0 bases and V by 4 bases; bases with no gene match: 0. The germline V gene has CDR1 SGHNT and CDR2 YYREEE (reference sequence). The CDR3 runs 15 residues. The CDR3 DNA follows: TGTGCCAGCAGCACTAGCGGGAGCTCCTACAATGAGCAGTTCTTC. Translated: CASSTSGSSYNEQFF.

V is TRBV21-1 and J is TRBJ1-1; TRBD1 is taken as the D call from the table, unchecked against the DNA. TRBV21-1 is tagged as a pseudogene. The CDR3 loop spans 14 amino acids. The CDR3 coding sequence is TGTGCCAGCAGCTCCAGGGGGCAGGGGGCGTCGGCTTTCTTT. Its protein product is CASSSRGQGASAFF.